The clone carrying this T cell receptor beta chain was seen only a few times. Its antigen is not identified. This sample is drawn from a study of CD8 T cells in ankylosing spondylitis. The CDR3 contains 15 residues. The germline V gene encodes CDR1 SGHRS and CDR2 YFSETQ. Trimming shortened V by 2 bases and J by 0 bases, and 8 bases separated the two germline ends. Study-level findings and limits: Clones linked to disease were reported to show significant enrichment in matched ankylosing spondylitis synovial fluid. Prior literature has documented some motif variants in synovial fluid and blood from reactive arthritis. Within ankylosing spondylitis blood, a TCR beta motif made up of eight highly homologous variants appeared to be characteristic.

Quantitative 5'-RACE with molecular barcodes produced the TCR beta libraries. MiXCR, applied by TCRdb to the 5' RACE reads, yields one record per CDR3 protein. The table has approximately 540,000 distinct CDR3 sequences, about 12% seen once; the top ten hold 6.5% to 7%. The chain joins TRBV5-1 to TRBJ2-2; no reliable D call. The material sequenced was blood, either unsorted or a sorted T cell fraction (not recorded which). The receptor was isolated from a male donor with ankylosing spondylitis. The CDR3 region is CASSFLQTNTGELFF. The CDR3 bases are TGCGCCAGCAGCTTTTTACAGACGAACACCGGGGAGCTGTTTTTT.